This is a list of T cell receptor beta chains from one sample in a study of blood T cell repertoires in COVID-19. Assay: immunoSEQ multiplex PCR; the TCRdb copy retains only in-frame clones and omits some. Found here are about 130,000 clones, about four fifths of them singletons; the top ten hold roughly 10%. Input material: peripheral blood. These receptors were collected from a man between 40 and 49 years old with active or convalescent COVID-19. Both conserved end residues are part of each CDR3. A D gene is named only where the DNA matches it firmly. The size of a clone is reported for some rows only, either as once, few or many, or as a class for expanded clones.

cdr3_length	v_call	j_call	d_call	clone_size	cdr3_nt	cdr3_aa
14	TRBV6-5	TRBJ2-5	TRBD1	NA	TGTGCCAGCCTTCACAGGGGGCGCACGGAGACCCAGTACTTC	CASLHRGRTETQYF
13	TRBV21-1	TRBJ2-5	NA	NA	TGTGCCAGTGGCAGGCAGGGAAAAGAGACCCAGTACTTC	CASGRQGKETQYF
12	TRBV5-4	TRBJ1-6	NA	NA	TGTGCCAGCAGCTTAGGAGCTTCACCCCTCCACTTT	CASSLGASPLHF
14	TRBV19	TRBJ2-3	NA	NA	TGTGCCAGTAATCGAGCCATGCTCACAGATACGCAGTATTTT	CASNRAMLTDTQYF
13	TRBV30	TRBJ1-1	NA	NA	TGTGCCTGGAGTCGGGTGGGTCTTCCCGGGGCTTTCTTT	CAWSRVGLPGAFF
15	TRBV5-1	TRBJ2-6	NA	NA	TGCGCCAGCACGGACATGCTCTCTGGGGCCAACGTCCTGACTTTC	CASTDMLSGANVLTF
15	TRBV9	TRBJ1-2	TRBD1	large	TGTGCCAGCAGCCCAACCGGGACAGGGAACTATGGCTACACCTTC	CASSPTGTGNYGYTF
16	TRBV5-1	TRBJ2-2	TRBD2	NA	TGCGCCAGCAGCCTGCGGACTAGCGGGGGTACCGGGGAGCTGTTTTTT	CASSLRTSGGTGELFF
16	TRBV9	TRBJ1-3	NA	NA	TGTGCCAGCAGCGGAGGGCCGTTAAACTCTGGAAACACCATATATTTT	CASSGGPLNSGNTIYF
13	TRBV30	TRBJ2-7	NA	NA	TGTGCCTGGCGACTGGGGGGCTCCTACGAGCAGTACTTC	CAWRLGGSYEQYF
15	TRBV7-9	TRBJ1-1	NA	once	TGTGCCAGCAGCTTAAGGCAGGGGTCGAACACTGAAGCTTTCTTT	CASSLRQGSNTEAFF
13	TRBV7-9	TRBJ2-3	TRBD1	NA	TGTGCCACCAGGGGAAGGGGGCAAGATACGCAGTATTTT	CATRGRGQDTQYF
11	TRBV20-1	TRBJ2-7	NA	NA	TGCAGTGCTGCCTCAGGCCACGAGCAGTACTTC	CSAASGHEQYF
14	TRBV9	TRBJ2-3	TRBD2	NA	TGTGCCAGCAGCGTTAGCGGGGGCACAGATACGCAGTATTTT	CASSVSGGTDTQYF
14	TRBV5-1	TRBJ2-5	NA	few	TGCGCCAGCAGCTTGGAGGGGCTCAGGGAGACCCAGTACTTC	CASSLEGLRETQYF
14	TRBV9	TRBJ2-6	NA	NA	TGTGCCAGCAGCGTAGGCTATGGGGCCAACGTCCTGACTTTC	CASSVGYGANVLTF
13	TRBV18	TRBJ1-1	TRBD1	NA	TGTGCCAGCTCACCAGGGACAGAAAGCGGAGCTTTCTTT	CASSPGTESGAFF
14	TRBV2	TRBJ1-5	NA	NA	TGTGCCAGCAGGTATACAGGATTGAACCAGCCCCAGCATTTT	CASRYTGLNQPQHF
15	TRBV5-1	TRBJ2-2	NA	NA	TGCGCCAGCAGCCTCCCAACAGGGAACACCGGGGAGCTGTTTTTT	CASSLPTGNTGELFF
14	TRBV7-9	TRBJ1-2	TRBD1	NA	TGTGCCAGCAGCTCGGGACAGGGGGCTTATGGCTACACCTTC	CASSSGQGAYGYTF
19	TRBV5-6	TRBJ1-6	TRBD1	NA	TGTGCCAGCAGCACAGCCGGGACAGGGGGATTCTCCTATAATTCACCCCTCCACTTT	CASSTAGTGGFSYNSPLHF
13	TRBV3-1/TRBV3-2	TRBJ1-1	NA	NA	TGTGCCAGCAGCCCTATCAGGGCCCCAATTACTTTCTTT	CASSPIRAPITFF
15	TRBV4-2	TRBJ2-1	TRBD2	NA	TGTGCCAGCAGCCAAGACGGAACTAGCGCAAATGAGCAGTTCTTC	CASSQDGTSANEQFF
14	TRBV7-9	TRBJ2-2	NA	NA	TGTGCCAGCAGCTTAATAGAGGTTACCGGGGAGCTGTTTTTT	CASSLIEVTGELFF
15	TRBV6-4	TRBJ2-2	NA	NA	TGTGCCAGCAGTGACATGGCGGGGAACACCGGGGAGCTGTTTTTT	CASSDMAGNTGELFF
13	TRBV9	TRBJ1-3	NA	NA	TGTGCCAGCAGCGTAGGGGGCCGAAACACCATATATTTT	CASSVGGRNTIYF
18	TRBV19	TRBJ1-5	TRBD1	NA	TGTGCCAGTAAACTGCGACACATCGGGACAGGGAGCAATCAGCCCCAGCATTTT	CASKLRHIGTGSNQPQHF
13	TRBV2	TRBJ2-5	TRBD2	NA	TGTGCCAGCAAACGGGGGGACCAAGAGACCCAGTACTTC	CASKRGDQETQYF
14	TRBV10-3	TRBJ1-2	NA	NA	TGTGCCATCAGTGAGGTAGGGGGAAACTATGGCTACACCTTC	CAISEVGGNYGYTF
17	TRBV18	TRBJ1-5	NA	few	TGTGCCAGCTCACCTCGGTCGAGTCAGGGGAAGGTTCAGCCCCAGCATTTT	CASSPRSSQGKVQPQHF
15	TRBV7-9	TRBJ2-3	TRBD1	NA	TGTGCCAGCAGCGTCTGGGACAGGGACACAGATACGCAGTATTTT	CASSVWDRDTDTQYF
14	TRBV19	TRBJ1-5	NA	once	TGTGCCAGTAGTATTCTGGGGCCCAATCAGCCCCAGCATTTT	CASSILGPNQPQHF
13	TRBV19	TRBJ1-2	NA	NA	TGTGCCAGTAGTATGGCAGCAGGTTATGGCTACACCTTC	CASSMAAGYGYTF
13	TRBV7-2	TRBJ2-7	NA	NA	TGTGCCAGCAGCCCTCAACAGGGCGGCGAGCAGTACTTC	CASSPQQGGEQYF
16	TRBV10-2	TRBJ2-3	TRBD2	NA	TGCGCCAGCAGTGAGCAAGCGGGGGAATTCACAGATACGCAGTATTTT	CASSEQAGEFTDTQYF
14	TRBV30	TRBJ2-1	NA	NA	TGTGCCTGGAGCGCGAACAGGGTTAGGCATGAGCAGTTCTTC	CAWSANRVRHEQFF
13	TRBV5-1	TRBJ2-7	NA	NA	TGCGCCAGCGCTACAGGGAGCTCCTACGAGCAGTACTTC	CASATGSSYEQYF
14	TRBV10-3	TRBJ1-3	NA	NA	TGTGCCATCAGTGAGCCCGTACCGGGGGGCACCATATATTTT	CAISEPVPGGTIYF
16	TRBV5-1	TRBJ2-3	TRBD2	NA	TGCGCCAGCAGCAGGGTTAGCGGGGGAAGCACAGATACGCAGTATTTT	CASSRVSGGSTDTQYF
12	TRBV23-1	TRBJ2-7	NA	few	TGCGCCAGCAGCACAAATCCCCACGAGCAGTACTTC	CASSTNPHEQYF
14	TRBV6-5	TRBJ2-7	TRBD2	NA	TGTGCCAGTCACATTCCGGGACTAGGGTACGAGCAGTACTTC	CASHIPGLGYEQYF
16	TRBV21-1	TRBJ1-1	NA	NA	TGTGCCAGCAGCAAAAGGAAGCCACAGGGGGAGACTGAAGCTTTCTTT	CASSKRKPQGETEAFF
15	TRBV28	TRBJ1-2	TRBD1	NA	TGTGCCAGCAGTGCCCCCGGGACAGGGGTAATAGGCTACACCTTC	CASSAPGTGVIGYTF
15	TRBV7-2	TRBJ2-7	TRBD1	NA	TGTGCCAGCAGCTTAGAGGGGACAGGTCAATCCGAGCAGTACTTC	CASSLEGTGQSEQYF
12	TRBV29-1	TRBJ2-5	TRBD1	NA	TGCAGCGTCGACAGGGGCCGAGAGACCCAGTACTTC	CSVDRGRETQYF
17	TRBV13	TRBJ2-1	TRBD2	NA	TGTGCCAGCAGCTTAGGAAGGACTAGCGGGGGGGCCTATGAGCAGTTCTTC	CASSLGRTSGGAYEQFF
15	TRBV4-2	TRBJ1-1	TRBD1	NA	TGTGCCAGCAGCCAACCGCGGACAGGGGGCGGTGAAGCTTTCTTT	CASSQPRTGGGEAFF
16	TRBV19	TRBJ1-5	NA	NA	TGTGCCAGTAGTATAATAGGACAAGATAGCAATCAGCCCCAGCATTTT	CASSIIGQDSNQPQHF
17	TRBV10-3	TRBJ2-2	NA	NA	TGTGCCATCAGTGACCATCGGAGGCAGGGAGGCACCGGGGAGCTGTTTTTT	CAISDHRRQGGTGELFF
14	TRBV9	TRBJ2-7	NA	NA	TGTGCCAGCAGCGTGAGGGCCGGGTCCTACGAGCAGTACTTC	CASSVRAGSYEQYF
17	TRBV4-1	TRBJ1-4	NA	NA	TGCGCCAGCAGCCAAGAGCCCCCTGGAGGGTTTAATGAAAAACTGTTTTTT	CASSQEPPGGFNEKLFF
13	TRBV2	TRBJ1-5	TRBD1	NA	TGTGCCAGCAGCGGGACAGTAGGTCAGCCCCAGCATTTT	CASSGTVGQPQHF
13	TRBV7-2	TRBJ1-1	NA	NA	TGTGCCAGCAGCCGGACAGTGAACACTGAAGCTTTCTTT	CASSRTVNTEAFF